The sequence of this T cell receptor beta chain was determined in a study of identical twins. This clonotype was observed at least ten times. Template switching introduced a universal primer site, and the cDNA bore unique molecular identifiers. MiXCR was run by TCRdb on the 5' RACE reads, yielding one entry per CDR3 protein. The sample consists of about 700,000 distinct CDR3 sequences, 8.6% of them appearing once. The same sample was also studied in work on yellow fever vaccine responses in identical twins.

The sequenced sample consisted of PBMCs. The TCR sequence derives from a young woman in good health.

CDR3 residues: CSAIPLGRGGVTDTQYF. DNA for the CDR3: TGCAGTGCTATCCCCTTAGGTCGGGGCGGGGTCACAGATACGCAGTATTTT. The V gene is TRBV20-1, the J gene TRBJ2-3; D perhaps matches TRBD2 (6 bases). This CDR3 has 17 amino acids. Trimming left V 4 bases short and J 2 bases short, with 22 bases between. In germline, CDR1 is DFQATT, CDR2 SNEGSKA (reference sequence).